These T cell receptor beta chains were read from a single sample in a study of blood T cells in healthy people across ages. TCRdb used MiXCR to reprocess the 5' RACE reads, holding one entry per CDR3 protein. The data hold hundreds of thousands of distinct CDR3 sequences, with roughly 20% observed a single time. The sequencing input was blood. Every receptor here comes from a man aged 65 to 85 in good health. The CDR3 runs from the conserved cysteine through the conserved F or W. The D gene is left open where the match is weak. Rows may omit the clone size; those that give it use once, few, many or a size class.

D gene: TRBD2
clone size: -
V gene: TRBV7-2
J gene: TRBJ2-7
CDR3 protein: CASSLTSGMLFEQYF
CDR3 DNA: TGTGCCAGCAGTTTAACTAGCGGGATGCTCTTCGAGCAGTACTTC

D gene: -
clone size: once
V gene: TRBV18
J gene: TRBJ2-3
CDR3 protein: CASSQGGTEGTDTQYF
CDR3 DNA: TGTGCCAGCTCACAAGGCGGGACCGAGGGCACAGATACGCAGTATTTT

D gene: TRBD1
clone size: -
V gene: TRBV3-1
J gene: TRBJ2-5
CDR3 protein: CASRNLRGQGEETQYF
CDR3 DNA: TGTGCCAGCAGGAATCTTAGGGGACAGGGAGAAGAGACCCAGTACTTC

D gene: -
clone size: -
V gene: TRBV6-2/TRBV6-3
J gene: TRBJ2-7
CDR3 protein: CASSPGARAYEQYF
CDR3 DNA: TGTGCCAGCTCCCCAGGGGCTAGAGCCTACGAGCAGTACTTC

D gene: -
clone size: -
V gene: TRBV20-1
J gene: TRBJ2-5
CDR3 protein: CSALQGGVETQYF
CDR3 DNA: TGCAGTGCCTTACAGGGGGGGGTGGAGACCCAGTACTTC

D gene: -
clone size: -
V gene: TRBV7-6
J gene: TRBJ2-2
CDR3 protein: CASSLYVVTEHTGELFF
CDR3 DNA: TGTGCCAGCAGCTTATATGTGGTCACAGAGCACACCGGGGAGCTGTTTTTT

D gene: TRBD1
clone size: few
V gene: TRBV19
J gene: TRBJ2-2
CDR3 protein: CASSIGRTGVNTGELFF
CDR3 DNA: TGTGCCAGTAGTATAGGTCGGACAGGGGTGAACACCGGGGAGCTGTTTTTT

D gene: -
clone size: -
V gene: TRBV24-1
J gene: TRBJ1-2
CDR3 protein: CATSDRLNYGYTF
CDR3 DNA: TGTGCCACCAGCGACCGGCTGAACTATGGCTACACCTTC

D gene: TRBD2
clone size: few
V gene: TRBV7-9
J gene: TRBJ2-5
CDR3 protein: CASSGIAGEEETQYF
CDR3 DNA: TGTGCCAGCAGCGGAATAGCGGGAGAGGAAGAGACCCAGTACTTC

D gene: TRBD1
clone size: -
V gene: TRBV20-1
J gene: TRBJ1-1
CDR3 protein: CSAGGTVNAEAFF
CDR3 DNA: TGCAGTGCTGGTGGGACAGTGAACGCTGAAGCTTTCTTT

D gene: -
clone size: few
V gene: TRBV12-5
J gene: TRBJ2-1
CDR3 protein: CASGLVEGFYNEQFF
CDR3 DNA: TGTGCTAGTGGTTTGGTAGAGGGATTCTACAATGAGCAGTTCTTC

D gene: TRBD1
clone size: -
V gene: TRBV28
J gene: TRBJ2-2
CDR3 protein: CASRKQGFRELFF
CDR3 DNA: TGTGCCAGCAGGAAACAGGGGTTTCGGGAGCTGTTTTTT

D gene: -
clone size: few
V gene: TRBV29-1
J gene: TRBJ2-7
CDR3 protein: CGVEAGEQYF
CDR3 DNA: TGCGGCGTTGAAGCGGGCGAGCAGTACTTC

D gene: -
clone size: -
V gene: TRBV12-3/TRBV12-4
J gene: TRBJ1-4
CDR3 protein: CASSSQDAATNEKLFF
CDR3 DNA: TGTGCCAGCAGTTCTCAGGACGCAGCAACTAATGAAAAACTGTTTTTT

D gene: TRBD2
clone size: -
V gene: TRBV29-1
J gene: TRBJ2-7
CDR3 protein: CSVEGGRGSYEQYF
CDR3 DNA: TGCAGCGTTGAAGGAGGGAGGGGTTCGTACGAGCAGTACTTC

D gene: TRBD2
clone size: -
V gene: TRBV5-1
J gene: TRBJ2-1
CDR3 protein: CASSLPGLAPYNEQFF
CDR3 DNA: TGCGCCAGCAGCTTGCCGGGACTAGCGCCCTACAATGAGCAGTTCTTC

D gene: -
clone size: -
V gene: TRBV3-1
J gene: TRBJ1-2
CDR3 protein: CASSQVGELTGRDYGYTF
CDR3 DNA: TGTGCCAGCAGCCAAGTTGGCGAGCTGACAGGAAGGGACTATGGCTACACCTTC

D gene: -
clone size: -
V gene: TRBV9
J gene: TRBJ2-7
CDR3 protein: CASSVGTQAYEQYF
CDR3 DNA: TGTGCCAGCAGCGTAGGGACTCAGGCCTACGAGCAGTACTTC

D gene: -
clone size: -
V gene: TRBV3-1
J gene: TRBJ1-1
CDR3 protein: CASSQGQPSRAFF
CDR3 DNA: TGTGCCAGCAGCCAAGGACAACCCTCGCGAGCTTTCTTT

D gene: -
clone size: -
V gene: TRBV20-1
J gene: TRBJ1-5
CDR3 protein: CSASEDTYSNQPQHF
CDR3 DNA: TGCAGTGCTAGTGAAGACACGTATAGCAATCAGCCCCAGCATTTT

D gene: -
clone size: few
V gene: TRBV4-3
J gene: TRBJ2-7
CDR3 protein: CASSQEPRTEQYF
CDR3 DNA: TGCGCCAGCAGCCAAGAACCAAGAACCGAGCAGTACTTC

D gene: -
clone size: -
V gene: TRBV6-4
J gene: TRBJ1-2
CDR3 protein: CASSGDEQLYGYTF
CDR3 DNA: TGTGCCAGCAGTGGCGACGAGCAGTTATATGGCTACACCTTC

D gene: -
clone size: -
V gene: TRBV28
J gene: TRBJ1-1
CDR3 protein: CASNSRGLTEAFF
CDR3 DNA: TGTGCCAGCAACTCCCGGGGGCTCACTGAAGCTTTCTTT

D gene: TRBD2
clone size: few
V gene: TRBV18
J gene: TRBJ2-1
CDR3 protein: CASSPPGLAGVNNEQFF
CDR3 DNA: TGTGCCAGCTCACCACCGGGACTAGCGGGAGTAAACAATGAGCAGTTCTTC

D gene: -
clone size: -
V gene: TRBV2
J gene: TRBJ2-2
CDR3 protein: CASRTGTPNTGELFF
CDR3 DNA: TGTGCCAGCAGAACCGGGACTCCGAACACCGGGGAGCTGTTTTTT

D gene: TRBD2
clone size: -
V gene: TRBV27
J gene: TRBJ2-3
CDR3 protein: CASRDLATSGRAGSDTQYF
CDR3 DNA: TGTGCCAGCAGGGACCTCGCGACTAGCGGGAGGGCCGGGTCAGATACGCAGTATTTT

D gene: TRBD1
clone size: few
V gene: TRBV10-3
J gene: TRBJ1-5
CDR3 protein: CAISESKGQGPQPQHF
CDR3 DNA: TGTGCCATCAGTGAGTCGAAAGGACAGGGCCCTCAGCCCCAGCATTTT

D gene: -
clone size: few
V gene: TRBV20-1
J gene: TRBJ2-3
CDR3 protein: CSARADSTDTQYF
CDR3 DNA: TGCAGTGCTAGGGCGGATAGCACAGATACGCAGTATTTT

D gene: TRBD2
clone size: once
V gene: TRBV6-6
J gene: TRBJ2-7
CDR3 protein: CASSKTSGRPYEQYF
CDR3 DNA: TGTGCCAGCAGCAAGACTAGCGGGAGGCCCTACGAGCAGTACTTC

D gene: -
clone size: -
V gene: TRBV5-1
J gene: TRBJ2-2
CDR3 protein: CASSLVGDSGELFF
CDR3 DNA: TGCGCCAGCAGCTTGGTTGGGGATAGCGGGGAGCTGTTTTTT

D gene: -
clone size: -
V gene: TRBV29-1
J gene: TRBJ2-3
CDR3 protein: CSVESDSSDTQYF
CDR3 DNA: TGCAGCGTTGAATCCGACAGTTCGGATACGCAGTATTTT

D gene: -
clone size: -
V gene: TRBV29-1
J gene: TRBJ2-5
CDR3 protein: CSVAGSQETQYF
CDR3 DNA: TGCAGCGTTGCTGGCTCTCAAGAGACCCAGTACTTC

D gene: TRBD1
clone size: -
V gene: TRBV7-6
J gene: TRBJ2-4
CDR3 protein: CASSPAPGTVIVGKNIQYF
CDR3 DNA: TGTGCCAGCAGCCCAGCCCCCGGGACAGTCATTGTCGGCAAAAACATTCAGTACTTC

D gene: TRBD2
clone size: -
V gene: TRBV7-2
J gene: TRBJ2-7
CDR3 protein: CASSLAGEVHHEQYF
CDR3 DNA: TGTGCCAGCAGCCTAGCGGGAGAAGTTCACCACGAGCAGTACTTC

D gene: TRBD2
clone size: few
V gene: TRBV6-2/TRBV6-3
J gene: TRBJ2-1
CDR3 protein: CASSQPSGRWDERYF
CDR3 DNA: TGTGCCAGCAGTCAACCTAGCGGGAGATGGGACGAGCGGTACTTC

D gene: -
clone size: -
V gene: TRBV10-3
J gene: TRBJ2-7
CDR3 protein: CAISGRGDEQYF
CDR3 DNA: TGTGCCATCAGTGGTCGGGGCGACGAGCAGTACTTC

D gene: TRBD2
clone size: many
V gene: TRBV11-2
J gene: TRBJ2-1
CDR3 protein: CASSLLGGSYNEQFF
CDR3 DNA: TGTGCCAGCAGCTTACTCGGGGGGTCCTACAATGAGCAGTTCTTC

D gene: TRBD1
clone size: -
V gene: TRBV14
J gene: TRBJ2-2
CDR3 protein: CASSRKLKTGTRQGELFF
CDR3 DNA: TGTGCCAGCAGCCGTAAACTTAAGACAGGGACCCGTCAAGGGGAGCTGTTTTTT

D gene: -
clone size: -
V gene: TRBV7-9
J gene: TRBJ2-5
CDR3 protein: CASSLEVPGEETQYF
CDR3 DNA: TGTGCCAGCAGCTTAGAGGTTCCCGGGGAAGAGACCCAGTACTTC

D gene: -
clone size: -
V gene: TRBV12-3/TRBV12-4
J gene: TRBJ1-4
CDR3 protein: CASSPRFGLKATNEKLFF
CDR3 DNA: TGTGCCAGCAGTCCCCGATTTGGGCTAAAAGCAACTAATGAAAAACTGTTTTTT

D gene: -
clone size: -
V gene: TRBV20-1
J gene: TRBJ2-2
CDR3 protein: CSASLQFDGELFF
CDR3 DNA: TGCAGTGCTAGCTTACAGTTCGACGGGGAGCTGTTTTTT

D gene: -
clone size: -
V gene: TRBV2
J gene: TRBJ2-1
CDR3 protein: CASNRAGYNEQFF
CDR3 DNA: TGTGCCAGCAATCGGGCGGGGTACAATGAGCAGTTCTTC

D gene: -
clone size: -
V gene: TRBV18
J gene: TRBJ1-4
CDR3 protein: CASSLPGLTPFEKLFF
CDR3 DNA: TGTGCCAGCTCACTTCCAGGGCTTACTCCCTTTGAAAAACTGTTTTTT

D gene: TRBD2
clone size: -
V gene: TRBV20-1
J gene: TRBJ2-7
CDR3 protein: CSAPLPTSGSGEQYF
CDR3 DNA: TGCAGTGCTCCCCTCCCCACTAGCGGGAGCGGAGAGCAGTACTTC

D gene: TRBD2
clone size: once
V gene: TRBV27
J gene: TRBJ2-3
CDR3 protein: CASSGLASNTQYF
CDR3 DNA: TGTGCCAGCAGTGGACTAGCTTCCAATACGCAGTATTTT

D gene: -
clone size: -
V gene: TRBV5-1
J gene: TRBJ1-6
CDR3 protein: CASSIGGAQSPLHF
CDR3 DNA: TGCGCCAGCAGCATTGGCGGGGCACAATCACCCCTCCACTTT

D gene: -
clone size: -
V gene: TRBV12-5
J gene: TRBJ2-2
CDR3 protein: CASMQGWGSGELFF
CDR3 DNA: TGTGCTAGCATGCAGGGTTGGGGGTCCGGGGAGCTGTTTTTT

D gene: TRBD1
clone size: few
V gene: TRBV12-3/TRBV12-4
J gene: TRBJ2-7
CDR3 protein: CASSYRDRLPYEQYF
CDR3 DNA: TGTGCCAGCAGCTACCGGGACAGGTTGCCCTACGAGCAGTACTTC

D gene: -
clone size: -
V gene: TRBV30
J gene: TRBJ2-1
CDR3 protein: CACTRALDNEQFF
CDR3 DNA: TGTGCCTGCACACGGGCCTTAGACAATGAGCAGTTCTTC

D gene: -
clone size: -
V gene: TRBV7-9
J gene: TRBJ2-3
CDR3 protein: CASSLVSGFTDTQYF
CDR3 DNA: TGTGCCAGCAGCTTAGTCTCCGGATTCACAGATACGCAGTATTTT

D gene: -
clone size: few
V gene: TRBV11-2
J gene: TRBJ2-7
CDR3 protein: CASSLDHGDEQYF
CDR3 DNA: TGTGCCAGCAGCTTAGATCACGGGGACGAGCAGTACTTC